This TCR beta chain was identified in a study of CD8+ T cells in alopecia areata. Study context: Tofacitinib ran 6 to 18 months, followed by 6 months off drug. Study outcomes and limitations: Patients shared TCRs less clearly than mice did, possibly owing to HLA. Under tofacitinib, fewer expanded CD8+ clones appeared among the top 100 scalp clones. While tofacitinib was given, many expanded lesional clones persisted in scalp and blood.

The treatment is: oral pan-JAK inhibitor, 5-10 mg twice daily. Collected material from alopecia areata patients comprised lesional scalp punch biopsies and peripheral blood. As for this clone: Its cognate antigen is unknown.

V dropped 3 bases and J dropped 4; count of bases not matched to a gene: 4. The length of the CDR3 is 14 residues. The V gene's germline CDR1 is KGHSH and CDR2 LQKENI. After isolation, RNA underwent reverse transcription to generate cDNA as the sequencing template. Profiled with immunoSEQ multiplex PCR; TCRdb holds only in-frame clones, not every one. The table records around 21,000 clones, approximately 59% of them present only once. The clonotype originates from a human donor with alopecia areata. Source: skin, taken at week 4, from a patient treated with tofacitinib. The chain uses TRBV18 and TRBJ1-2; TRBD1 aligns across 8 bases. This CDR3 is CASSPGDRPYGYTF. For the CDR3, the DNA is TGTGCCAGCTCACCCGGGGACAGGCCCTATGGCTACACCTTC.